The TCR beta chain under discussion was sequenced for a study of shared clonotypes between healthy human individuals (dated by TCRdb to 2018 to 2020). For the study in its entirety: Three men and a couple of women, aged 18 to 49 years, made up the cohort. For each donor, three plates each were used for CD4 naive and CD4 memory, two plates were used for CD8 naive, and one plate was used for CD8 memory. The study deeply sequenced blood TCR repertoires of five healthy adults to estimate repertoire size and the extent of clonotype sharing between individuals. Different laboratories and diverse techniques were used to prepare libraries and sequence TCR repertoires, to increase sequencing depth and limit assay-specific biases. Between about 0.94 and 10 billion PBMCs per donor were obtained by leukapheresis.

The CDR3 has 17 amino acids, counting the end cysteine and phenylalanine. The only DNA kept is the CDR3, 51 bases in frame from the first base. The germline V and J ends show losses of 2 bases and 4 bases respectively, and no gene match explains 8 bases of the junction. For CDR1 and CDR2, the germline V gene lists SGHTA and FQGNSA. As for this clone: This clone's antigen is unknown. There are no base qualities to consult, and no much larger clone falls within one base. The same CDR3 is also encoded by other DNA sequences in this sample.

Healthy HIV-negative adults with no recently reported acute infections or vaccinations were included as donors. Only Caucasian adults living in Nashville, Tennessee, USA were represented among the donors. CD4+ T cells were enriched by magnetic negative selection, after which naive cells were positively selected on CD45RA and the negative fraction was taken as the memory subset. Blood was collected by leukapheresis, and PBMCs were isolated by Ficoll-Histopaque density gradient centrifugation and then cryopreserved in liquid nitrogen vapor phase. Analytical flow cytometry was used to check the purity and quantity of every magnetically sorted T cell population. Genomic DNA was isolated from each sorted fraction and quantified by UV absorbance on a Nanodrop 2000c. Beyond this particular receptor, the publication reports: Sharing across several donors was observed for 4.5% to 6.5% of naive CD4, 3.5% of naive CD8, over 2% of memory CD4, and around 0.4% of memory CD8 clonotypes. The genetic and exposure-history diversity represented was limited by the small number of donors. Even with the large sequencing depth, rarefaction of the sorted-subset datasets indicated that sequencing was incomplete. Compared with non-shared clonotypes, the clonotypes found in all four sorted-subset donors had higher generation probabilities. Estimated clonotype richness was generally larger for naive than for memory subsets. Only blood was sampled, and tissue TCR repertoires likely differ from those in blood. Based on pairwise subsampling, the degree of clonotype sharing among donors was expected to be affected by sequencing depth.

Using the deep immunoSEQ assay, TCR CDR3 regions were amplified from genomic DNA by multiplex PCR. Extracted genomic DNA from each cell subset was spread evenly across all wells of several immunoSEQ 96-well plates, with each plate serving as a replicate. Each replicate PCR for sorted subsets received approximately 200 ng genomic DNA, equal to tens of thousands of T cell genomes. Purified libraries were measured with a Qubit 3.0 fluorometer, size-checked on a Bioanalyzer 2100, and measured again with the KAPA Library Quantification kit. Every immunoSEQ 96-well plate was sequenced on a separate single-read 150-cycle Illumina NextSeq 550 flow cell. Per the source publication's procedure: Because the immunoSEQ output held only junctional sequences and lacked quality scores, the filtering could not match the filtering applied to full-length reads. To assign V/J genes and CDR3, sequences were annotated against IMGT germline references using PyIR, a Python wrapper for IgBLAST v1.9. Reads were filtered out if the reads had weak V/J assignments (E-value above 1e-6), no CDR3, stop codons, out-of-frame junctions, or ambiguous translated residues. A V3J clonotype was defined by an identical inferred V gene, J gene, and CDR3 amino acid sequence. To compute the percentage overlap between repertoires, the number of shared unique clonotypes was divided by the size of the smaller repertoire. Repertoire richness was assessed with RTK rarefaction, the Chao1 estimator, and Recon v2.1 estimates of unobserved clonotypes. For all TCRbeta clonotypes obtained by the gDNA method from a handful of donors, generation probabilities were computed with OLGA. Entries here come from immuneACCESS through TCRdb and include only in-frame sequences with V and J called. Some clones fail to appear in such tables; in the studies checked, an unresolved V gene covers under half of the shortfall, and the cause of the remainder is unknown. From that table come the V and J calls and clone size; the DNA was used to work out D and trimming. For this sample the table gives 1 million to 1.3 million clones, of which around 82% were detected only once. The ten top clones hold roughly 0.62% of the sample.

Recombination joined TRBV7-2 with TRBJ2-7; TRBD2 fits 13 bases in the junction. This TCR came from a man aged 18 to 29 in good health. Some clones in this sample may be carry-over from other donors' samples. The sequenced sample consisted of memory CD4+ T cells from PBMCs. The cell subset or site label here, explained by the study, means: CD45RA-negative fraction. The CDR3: CASSLQGLAGDPYEQYF. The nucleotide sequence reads TGTGCCAGCAGCTTACAAGGACTAGCGGGAGACCCGTACGAGCAGTACTTC.